This TCR beta chain originates from a study of blood T cell repertoires in COVID-19. Study information: The United States, Italy and Spain were the sources of the acute and convalescent COVID-19 samples. PBMCs, B-cell-depleted T cells, or T cells provided the cDNA or gDNA that made up the material.

V dropped 3 bases and J dropped 0 bases, with 12 bases sitting between them. Germline V gene lookup returns CDR1 MDHEN and CDR2 SYDVKM. The CDR3 has 16 amino acids. In the authors' workflow: Quantification of nucleated cells was approximated via reference gene primer amplification. Profiled with immunoSEQ multiplex PCR; TCRdb holds only in-frame clones, not every one. The V and J calls and clone size are taken from that table; D and trimming were inferred from the DNA. This table has roughly 200,000 clones, 88% appearing once. The specimen was peripheral blood. The clonotype comes from a man in his 70s with acute or convalescent COVID-19. The V and J genes are TRBV28 and TRBJ1-5, with TRBD1 as a possible D gene (5 bases). The CDR3 region is CASSFGGRTSNQPQHF. The CDR3 DNA sequence: TGTGCCAGCAGTTTCGGGGGACGGACTAGCAATCAGCCCCAGCATTTT.